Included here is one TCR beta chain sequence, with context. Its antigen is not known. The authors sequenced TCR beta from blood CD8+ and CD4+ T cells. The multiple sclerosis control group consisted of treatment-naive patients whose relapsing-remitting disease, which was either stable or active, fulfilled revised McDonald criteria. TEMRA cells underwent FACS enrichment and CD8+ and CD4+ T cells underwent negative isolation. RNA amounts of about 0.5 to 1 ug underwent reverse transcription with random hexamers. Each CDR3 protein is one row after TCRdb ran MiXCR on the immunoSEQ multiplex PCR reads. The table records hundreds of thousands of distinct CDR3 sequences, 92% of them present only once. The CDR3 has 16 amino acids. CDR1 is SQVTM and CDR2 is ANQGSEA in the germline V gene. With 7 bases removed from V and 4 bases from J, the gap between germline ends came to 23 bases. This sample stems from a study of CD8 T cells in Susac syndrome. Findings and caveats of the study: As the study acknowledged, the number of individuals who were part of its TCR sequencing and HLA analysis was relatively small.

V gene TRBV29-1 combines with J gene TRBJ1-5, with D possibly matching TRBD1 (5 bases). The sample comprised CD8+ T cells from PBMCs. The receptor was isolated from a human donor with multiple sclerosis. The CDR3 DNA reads TGCAGCGCGTTGCGGTATGGCGATTGGGGGAATCAGCCCCAGCATTTT. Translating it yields CSALRYGDWGNQPQHF.